These 4 T cell receptor beta chains originate from one sample sequenced in a study of immune cell composition in non-small cell lung cancer (dated by TCRdb to 2017 to 2019). The method behind the library was the immunoSEQ multiplex PCR assay. TCRdb's version of the immuneACCESS table is confined to in-frame rearrangements and falls short of the full clone set. An unresolved V gene accounts for under half of the shortfall where checked; the remainder is of unknown origin. In all, the sample holds 7,500 to 9,000 clones, and roughly 68% of those were seen once. Jointly, the top ten make up 8.2% of the sample. The specimen was lung tumor tissue. The receptor set was obtained from a human donor with non-small cell lung cancer.

The gene calls are TRBV2 and TRBJ1-5; no firm D call. The CDR3 loop spans 12 amino acids. Trimming took off 6 bases at V and 9 bases at J, with 12 bases between the two ends. CDR1 is SNHLY, CDR2 FYNNEI, per germline. The CDR3 DNA reads TGTGCCAGCAGGCGGGGAACGGGGCCCCAGCATTTT. Its protein product is CASRRGTGPQHF.

The CDR3, as DNA: TGTGCCAGCAGCTTGACGGGAGAGGCGCCCCAGCATTTT. Translation gives CASSLTGEAPQHF. The chain combines TRBV5-5 with TRBJ1-5; D is uncertain. V shed 1 base and J shed 9 bases, with 11 bases lying between them. Per germline, CDR1 SGHKS and CDR2 YYEKEE (reference sequence). CDR3 length: 13 residues.

A few counts support this clone. J is TRBJ1-1 and V is TRBV19, with D perhaps TRBD1 (5 bases). Deletions cut 3 bases from V and 3 bases from J, with 8 bases between. Germline V gives CDR1 LNHDA, CDR2 SQIVND (reference sequence). CDR3 length: 13 amino acids. CDR3 bases: TGTGCCAGTAGTATCCAGGGATACACTGAAGCTTTCTTT. Translated: CASSIQGYTEAFF.

V gene TRBV11-2 combines with J gene TRBJ2-2; tentatively, D is TRBD1 (5 bases). Germline V lookup: CDR1 SGHAT, CDR2 FQNNGV. V was clipped by 3 bases and J by 2 bases, with 16 bases between them. The CDR3 runs to 17 residues. The CDR3, as DNA: TGTGCCAGCAGCTTGGTCCCCCCCAGGGCAAACACCGGGGAGCTGTTTTTT. Its translation: CASSLVPPRANTGELFF.